Below, one TCR beta chain is given with its context. The V end lost 9 bases, the J end lost 1 base, and 21 bases lay between the germline ends. The CDR3 runs 17 residues. The germline CDR1 and CDR2 sequences are KGHDR and SFDVKD. This sample stems from a study of control samples from healthy donors and cancer patients. This table comes from immunoSEQ multiplex PCR, and its TCRdb copy is limited to in-frame clones, with some not included. The sample records 130,000 to 150,000 clones, more than 85% being singletons. The clonotype was recovered from a man aged 30 to 39 in good health. The source material was blood. V and J are TRBV24-1 and TRBJ2-4, with D hard to call. CDR3 residues: CATARPIPAIAKNIQYF. In DNA, the CDR3 is TGTGCCACCGCGAGACCCATCCCTGCCATTGCCAAAAACATTCAGTACTTC.